This record covers a single T cell receptor (beta chain). Its antigen is not identified. These data are taken from a study of shared clonotypes between healthy human individuals. For the study at large: CD8 memory received one plate per donor, CD8 naive two, CD4 memory three and CD4 naive three. Study-wide results and limits: Larger estimated richness was generally seen in naive subsets than in memory subsets.

Germline V gene sequence: CDR1 MNHEY, CDR2 SMNVEV (reference sequence). V was clipped by 4 bases and J by 10 bases, with 2 bases between them. The CDR3 has 9 residues. The sorted-subset replicate PCRs were given 200 ng DNA, which is tens of thousands of T cell genomes. Assay used: immunoSEQ multiplex PCR; TCRdb lists only in-frame clones, some missing. This table holds 740,000 or so clones, about three quarters found once. Sequencing input: memory CD4+ T cells sorted from blood. The subset was: CD45RA-negative fraction. V usage is TRBV27 and J usage is TRBJ1-5; D is undetermined. This sequence was found in a woman aged 25 to 45 in good health. The CDR3: CASSSPQHF. DNA of the CDR3: TGTGCCAGCAGTTCCCCCCAGCATTTT.